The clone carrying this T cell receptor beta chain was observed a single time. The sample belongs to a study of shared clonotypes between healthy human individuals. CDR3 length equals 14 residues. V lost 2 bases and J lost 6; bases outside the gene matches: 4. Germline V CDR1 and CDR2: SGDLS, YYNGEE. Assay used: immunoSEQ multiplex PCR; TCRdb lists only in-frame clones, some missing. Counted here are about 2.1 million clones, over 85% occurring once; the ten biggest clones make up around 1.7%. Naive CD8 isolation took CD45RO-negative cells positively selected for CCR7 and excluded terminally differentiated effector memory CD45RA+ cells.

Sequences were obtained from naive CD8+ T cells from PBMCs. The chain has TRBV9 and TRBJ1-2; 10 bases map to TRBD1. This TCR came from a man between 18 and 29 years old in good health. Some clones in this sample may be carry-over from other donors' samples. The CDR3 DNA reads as TGTGCCAGCAGCGTTGGGACAGGGGCCCATGGCTACACCTTC. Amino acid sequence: CASSVGTGAHGYTF.